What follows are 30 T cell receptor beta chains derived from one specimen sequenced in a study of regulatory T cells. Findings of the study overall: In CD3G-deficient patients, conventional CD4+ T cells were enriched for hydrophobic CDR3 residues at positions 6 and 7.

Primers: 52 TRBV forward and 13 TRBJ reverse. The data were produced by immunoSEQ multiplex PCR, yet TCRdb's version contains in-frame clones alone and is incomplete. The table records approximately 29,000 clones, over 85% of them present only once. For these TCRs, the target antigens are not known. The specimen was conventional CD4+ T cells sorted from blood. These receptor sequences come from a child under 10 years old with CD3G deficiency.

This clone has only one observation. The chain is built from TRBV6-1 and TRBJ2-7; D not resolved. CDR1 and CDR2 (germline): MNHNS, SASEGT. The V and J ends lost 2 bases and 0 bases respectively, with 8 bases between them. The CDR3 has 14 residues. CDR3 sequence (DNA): TGTGCCAGCAGTGAAACGGGCGGCTCCTACGAGCAGTACTTC. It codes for CASSETGGSYEQYF.

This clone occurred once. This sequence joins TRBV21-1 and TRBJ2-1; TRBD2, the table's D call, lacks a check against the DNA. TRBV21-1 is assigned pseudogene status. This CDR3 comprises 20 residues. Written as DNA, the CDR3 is TGTGCCAGCAGCAAAGCACCCGGGACTAGCGGGCCGAGCTCCTACAATGAGCAGTTCTTC. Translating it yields CASSKAPGTSGPSSYNEQFF.

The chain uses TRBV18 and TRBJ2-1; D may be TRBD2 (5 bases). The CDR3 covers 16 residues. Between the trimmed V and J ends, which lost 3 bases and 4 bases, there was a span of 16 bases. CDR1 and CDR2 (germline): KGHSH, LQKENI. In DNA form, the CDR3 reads TGTGCCAGCTCACCGGGGAGCCGCGGACGGTACAATGAGCAGTTCTTC. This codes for CASSPGSRGRYNEQFF. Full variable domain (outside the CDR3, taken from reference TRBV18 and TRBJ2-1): NAGVMQNPRHLVRRRGQEARLRCSPMKGHSHVYWYRQLPEEGLKFMVYLQKENIIDESGMPKERFSAEFPKEGPSILRIQQVVRGDSAAYFCASSPGSRGRYNEQFFGPGTRLTVL.

Here the CDR3 DNA reads TGTGCCAGCAGTGAATCAGGGGTAGGCGAAGCTTTCTTT. This translates into CASSESGVGEAFF. This chain joins TRBV6-1 and TRBJ1-1; D is possibly TRBD1 (6 bases). The length of the CDR3 is 13 residues. Germline CDR1 and CDR2: MNHNS and SASEGT. Between the trimmed V and J ends, which lost 2 bases and 8 bases, there was a span of 12 bases.

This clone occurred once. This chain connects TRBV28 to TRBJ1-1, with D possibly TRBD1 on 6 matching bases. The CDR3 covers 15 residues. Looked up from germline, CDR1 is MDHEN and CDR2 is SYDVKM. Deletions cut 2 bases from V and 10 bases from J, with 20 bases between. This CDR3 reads CASSLSIGQGTRAFF. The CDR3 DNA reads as TGTGCCAGCAGTTTAAGTATAGGGCAGGGGACGAGAGCTTTCTTT.

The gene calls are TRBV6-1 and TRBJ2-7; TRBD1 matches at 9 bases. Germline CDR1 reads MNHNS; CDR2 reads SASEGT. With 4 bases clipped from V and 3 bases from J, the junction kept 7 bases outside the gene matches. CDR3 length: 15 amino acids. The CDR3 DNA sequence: TGTGCCAGCAGTGTGGGACAGGGAAGAGTCTACGAGCAGTACTTC. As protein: CASSVGQGRVYEQYF.

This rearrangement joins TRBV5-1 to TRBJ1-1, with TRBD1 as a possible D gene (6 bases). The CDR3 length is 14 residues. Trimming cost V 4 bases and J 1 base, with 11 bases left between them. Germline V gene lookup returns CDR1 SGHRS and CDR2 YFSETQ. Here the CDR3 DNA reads TGCGCCAGCAGCCTGGGGGCGCGGAACACTGAAGCTTTCTTT. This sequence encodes CASSLGARNTEAFF.

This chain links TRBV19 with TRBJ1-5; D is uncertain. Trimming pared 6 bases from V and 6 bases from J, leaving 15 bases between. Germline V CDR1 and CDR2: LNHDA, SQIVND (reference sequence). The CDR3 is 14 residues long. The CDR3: CASSPEGWVQPQHF. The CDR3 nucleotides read TGTGCCAGTAGCCCGGAAGGGTGGGTTCAGCCCCAGCATTTT.

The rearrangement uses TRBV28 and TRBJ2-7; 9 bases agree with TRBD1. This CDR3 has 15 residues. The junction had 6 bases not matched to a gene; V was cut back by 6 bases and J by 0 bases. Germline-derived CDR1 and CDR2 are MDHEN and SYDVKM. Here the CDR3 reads CASSPQGANSYEQYF. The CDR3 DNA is TGTGCCAGCAGCCCACAGGGGGCCAACTCCTACGAGCAGTACTTC.

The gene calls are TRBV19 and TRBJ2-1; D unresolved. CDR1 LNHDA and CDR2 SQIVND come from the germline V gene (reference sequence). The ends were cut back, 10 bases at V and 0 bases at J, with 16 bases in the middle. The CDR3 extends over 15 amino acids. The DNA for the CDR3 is TGTGCCACTTCACGCACCGTTAGCTCCTACAATGAGCAGTTCTTC. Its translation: CATSRTVSSYNEQFF.

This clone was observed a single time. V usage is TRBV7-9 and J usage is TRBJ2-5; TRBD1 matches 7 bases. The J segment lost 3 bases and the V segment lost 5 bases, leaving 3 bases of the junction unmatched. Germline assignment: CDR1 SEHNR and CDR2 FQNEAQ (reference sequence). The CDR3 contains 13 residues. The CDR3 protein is CASSRTGEETQYF. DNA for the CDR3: TGTGCCAGCAGCCGGACAGGAGAAGAGACCCAGTACTTC.

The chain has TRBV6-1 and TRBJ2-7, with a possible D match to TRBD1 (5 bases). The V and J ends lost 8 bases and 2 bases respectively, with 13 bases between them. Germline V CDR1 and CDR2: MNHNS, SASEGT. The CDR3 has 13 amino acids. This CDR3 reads CASAVGQTYEQYF. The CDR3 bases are TGTGCCAGCGCAGTGGGGCAGACCTACGAGCAGTACTTC.

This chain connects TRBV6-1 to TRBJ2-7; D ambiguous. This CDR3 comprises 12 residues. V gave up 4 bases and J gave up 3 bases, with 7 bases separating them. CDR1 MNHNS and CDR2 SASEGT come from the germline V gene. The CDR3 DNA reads TGTGCCAGCAGTGTATTAGACTACGAGCAGTACTTC. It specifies CASSVLDYEQYF.

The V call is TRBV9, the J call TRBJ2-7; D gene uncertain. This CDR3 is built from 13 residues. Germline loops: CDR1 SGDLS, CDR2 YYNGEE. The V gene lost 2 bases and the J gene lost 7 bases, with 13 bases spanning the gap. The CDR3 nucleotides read TGTGCCAGCAGCGTCGGCCCTTATGGGGAGCAGTACTTC. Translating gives CASSVGPYGEQYF.

The CDR3 region has the DNA TGTGCCAGCAGTTTGGCCGGGGTAGGGACGCAGTATTTT. It is translated as CASSLAGVGTQYF. V is TRBV28 and J is TRBJ2-3, with D possibly being TRBD2 (5 bases). Germline V gives CDR1 MDHEN, CDR2 SYDVKM. The ends were cut back, 3 bases at V and 9 bases at J, with 13 bases in the middle. The CDR3 has 13 residues.

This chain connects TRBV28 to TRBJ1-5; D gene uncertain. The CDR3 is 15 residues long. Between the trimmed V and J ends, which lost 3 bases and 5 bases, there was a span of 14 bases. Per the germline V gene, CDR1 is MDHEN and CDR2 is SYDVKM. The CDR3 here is CASSFGGKSDQPQHF. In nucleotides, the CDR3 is TGTGCCAGCAGTTTCGGTGGGAAATCGGATCAGCCCCAGCATTTT.

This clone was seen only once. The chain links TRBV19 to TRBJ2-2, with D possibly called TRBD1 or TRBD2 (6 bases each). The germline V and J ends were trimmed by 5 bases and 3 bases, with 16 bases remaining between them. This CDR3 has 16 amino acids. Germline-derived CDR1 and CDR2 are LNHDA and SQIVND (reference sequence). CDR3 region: CASSGGPLTYTGELFF. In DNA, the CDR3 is TGTGCCAGTAGTGGGGGGCCTCTTACCTACACCGGGGAGCTGTTTTTT. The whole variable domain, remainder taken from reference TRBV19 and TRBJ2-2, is DGGITQSPKYLFRKEGQNVTLSCEQNLNHDAMYWYRQDPGQGLRLIYYSQIVNDFQKGDIAEGYSVSREKKESFPLTVTSAQKNPTAFYLCASSGGPLTYTGELFFGEGSRLTVL.

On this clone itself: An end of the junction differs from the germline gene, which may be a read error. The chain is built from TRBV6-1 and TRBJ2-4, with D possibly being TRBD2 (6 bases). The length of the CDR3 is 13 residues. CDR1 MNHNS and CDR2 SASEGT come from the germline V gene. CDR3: CASREAGTNIQYF. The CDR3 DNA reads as TGTGCCAGCAGGGAAGCGGGTACAAACATTCAGTACTTC.

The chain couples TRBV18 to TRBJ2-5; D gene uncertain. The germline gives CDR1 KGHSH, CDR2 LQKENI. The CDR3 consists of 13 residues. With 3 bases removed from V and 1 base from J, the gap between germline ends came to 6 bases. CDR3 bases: TGTGCCAGCTCACCGGGGTCCCAAGAGACCCAGTACTTC. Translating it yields CASSPGSQETQYF.

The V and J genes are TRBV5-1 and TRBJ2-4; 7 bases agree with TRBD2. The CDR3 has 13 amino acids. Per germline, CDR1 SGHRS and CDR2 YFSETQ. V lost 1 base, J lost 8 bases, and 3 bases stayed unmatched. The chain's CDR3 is CASSLSGMDIQYF. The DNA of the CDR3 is TGCGCCAGCAGCTTGAGCGGGATGGACATTCAGTACTTC.

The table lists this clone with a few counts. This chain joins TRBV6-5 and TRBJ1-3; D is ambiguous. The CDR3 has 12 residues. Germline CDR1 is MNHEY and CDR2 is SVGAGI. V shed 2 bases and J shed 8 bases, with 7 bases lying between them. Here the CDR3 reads CASSYVPDTIYF. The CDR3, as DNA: TGTGCCAGCAGTTACGTGCCAGACACCATATATTTT.

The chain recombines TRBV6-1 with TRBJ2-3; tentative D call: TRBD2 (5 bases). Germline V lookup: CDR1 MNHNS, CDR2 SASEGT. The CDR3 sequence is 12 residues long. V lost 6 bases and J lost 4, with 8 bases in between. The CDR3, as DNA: TGTGCCAGCAGGGGAGTGTCAGATACGCAGTATTTT. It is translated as CASRGVSDTQYF.

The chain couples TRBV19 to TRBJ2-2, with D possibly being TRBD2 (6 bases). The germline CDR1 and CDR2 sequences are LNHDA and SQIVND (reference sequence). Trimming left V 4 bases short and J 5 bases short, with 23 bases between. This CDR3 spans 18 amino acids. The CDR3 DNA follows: TGTGCCAGTAGTACCCACTATTCACTACTCGGGAGTACCGGGGAGCTGTTTTTT. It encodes CASSTHYSLLGSTGELFF. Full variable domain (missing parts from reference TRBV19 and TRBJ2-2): DGGITQSPKYLFRKEGQNVTLSCEQNLNHDAMYWYRQDPGQGLRLIYYSQIVNDFQKGDIAEGYSVSREKKESFPLTVTSAQKNPTAFYLCASSTHYSLLGSTGELFFGEGSRLTVL.

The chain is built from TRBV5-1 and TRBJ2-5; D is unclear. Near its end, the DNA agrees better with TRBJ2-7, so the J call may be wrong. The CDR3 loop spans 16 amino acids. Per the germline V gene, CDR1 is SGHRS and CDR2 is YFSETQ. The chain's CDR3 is CASSLTPATSSYEQYF. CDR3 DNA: TGCGCCAGCAGCTTGACTCCGGCCACAAGCTCCTACGAGCAGTACTTC.

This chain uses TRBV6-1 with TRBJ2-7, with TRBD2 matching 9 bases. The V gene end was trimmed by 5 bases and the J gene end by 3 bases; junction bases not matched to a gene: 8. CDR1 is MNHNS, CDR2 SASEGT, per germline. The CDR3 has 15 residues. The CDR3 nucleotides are TGTGCCAGCAGTCTTAGCGGGAGTGGGGTCTACGAGCAGTACTTC. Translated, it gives CASSLSGSGVYEQYF.

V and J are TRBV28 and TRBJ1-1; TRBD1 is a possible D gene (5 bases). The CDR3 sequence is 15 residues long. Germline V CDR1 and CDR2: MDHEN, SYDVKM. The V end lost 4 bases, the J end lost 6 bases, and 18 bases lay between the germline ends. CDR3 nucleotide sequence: TGTGCCAGCAGTTCGGGTGGACGGGGGGTTCCTGAAGCTTTCTTT. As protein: CASSSGGRGVPEAFF.

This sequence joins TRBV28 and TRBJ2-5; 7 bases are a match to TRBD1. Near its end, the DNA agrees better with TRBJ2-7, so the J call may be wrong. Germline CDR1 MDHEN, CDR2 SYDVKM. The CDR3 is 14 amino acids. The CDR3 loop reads CASSTRTGSYEQYF. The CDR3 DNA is TGTGCCAGCAGTACCCGGACAGGCTCCTACGAGCAGTACTTC.

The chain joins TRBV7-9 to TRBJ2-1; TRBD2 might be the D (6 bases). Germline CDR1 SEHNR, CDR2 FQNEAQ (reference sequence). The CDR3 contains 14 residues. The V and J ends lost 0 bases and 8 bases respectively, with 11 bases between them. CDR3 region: CASSLARGRHEQFF. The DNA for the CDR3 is TGTGCCAGCAGCTTAGCGCGAGGGAGGCATGAGCAGTTCTTC. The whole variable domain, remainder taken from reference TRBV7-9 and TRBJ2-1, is DTGVSQNPRHKITKRGQNVTFRCDPISEHNRLYWYRQTLGQGPEFLTYFQNEAQLEKSRLLSDRFSAERPKGSFSTLEIQRTEQGDSAMYLCASSLARGRHEQFFGPGTRLTVL.

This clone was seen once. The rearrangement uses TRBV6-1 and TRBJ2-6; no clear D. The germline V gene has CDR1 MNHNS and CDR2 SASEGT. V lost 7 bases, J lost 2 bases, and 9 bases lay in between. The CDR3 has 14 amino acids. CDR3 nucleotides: TGTGCCAGCAACGACTGGGCTGGGGCCAACGTCCTGACTTTC. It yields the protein CASNDWAGANVLTF.

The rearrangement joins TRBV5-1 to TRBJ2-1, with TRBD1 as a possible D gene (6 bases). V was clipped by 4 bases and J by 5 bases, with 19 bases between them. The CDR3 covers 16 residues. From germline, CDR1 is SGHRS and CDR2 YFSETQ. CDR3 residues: CASSPLTGHYHNEQFF. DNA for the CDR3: TGCGCCAGCAGCCCATTGACGGGACACTATCACAATGAGCAGTTCTTC.